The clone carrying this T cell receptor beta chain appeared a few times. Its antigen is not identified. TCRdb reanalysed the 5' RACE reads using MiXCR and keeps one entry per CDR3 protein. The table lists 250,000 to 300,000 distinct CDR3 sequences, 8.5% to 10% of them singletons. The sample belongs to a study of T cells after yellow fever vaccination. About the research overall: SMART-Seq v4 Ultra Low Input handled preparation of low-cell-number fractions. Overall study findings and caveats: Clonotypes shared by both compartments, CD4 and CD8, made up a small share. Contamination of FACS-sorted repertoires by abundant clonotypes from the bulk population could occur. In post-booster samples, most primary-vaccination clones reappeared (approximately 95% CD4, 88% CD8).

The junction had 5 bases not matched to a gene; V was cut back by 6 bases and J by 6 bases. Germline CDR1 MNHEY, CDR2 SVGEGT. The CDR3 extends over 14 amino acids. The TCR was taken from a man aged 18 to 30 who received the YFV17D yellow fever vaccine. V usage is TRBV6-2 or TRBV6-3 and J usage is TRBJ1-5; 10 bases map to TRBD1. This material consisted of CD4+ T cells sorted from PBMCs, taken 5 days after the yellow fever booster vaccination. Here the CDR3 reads CASSSGTGAQPQHF. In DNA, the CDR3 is TGTGCCAGCAGCTCCGGGACAGGGGCTCAGCCCCAGCATTTT.